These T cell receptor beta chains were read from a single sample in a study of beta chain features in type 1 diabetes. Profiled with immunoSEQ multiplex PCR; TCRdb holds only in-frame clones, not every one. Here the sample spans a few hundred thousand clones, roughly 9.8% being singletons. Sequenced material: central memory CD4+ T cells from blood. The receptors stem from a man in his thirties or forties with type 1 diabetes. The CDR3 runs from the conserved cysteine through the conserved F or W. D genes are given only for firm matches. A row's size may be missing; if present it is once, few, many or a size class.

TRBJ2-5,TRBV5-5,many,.,TGTGCCAGCAGCTTGGGAGGAGTCTCCCAAGAGACCCAGTACTTC,CASSLGGVSQETQYF
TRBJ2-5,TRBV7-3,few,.,TGTGCCAGCAGCTTCTCGGGAGCGGTTTACCAAGAGACCCAGTACTTC,CASSFSGAVYQETQYF
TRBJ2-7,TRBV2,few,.,TGTGCCAGCAGTGAAGAGCACGAGCAGTACTTC,CASSEEHEQYF
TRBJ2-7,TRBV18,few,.,TGTGCCAGCTCATCTTCTGAGGGAGTTTCTGCTGGCGAGCAGTACTTC,CASSSSEGVSAGEQYF
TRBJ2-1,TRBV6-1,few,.,TGTGCCACCCGACTCGGGCAGTTCAATGAGCAGTTCTTC,CATRLGQFNEQFF
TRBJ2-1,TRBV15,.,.,TGTGCCACCAGCAGGCAGGATTCTGAGCAGTTCTTC,CATSRQDSEQFF
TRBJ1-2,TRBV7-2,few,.,TGTGCCAGCAGCCCGGGGATATTTAACTATGGCTACACCTTC,CASSPGIFNYGYTF
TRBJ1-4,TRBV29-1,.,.,TGCAGCGTCGCGGGTAAGGCGAATGAAAAACTGTTTTTT,CSVAGKANEKLFF
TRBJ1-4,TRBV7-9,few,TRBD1,TGTGCCAGCAGCCGCAGGGGGCGCAGGGATGAAAAACTGTTTTTT,CASSRRGRRDEKLFF
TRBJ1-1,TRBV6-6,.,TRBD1,TGTGCCAGCAGTTCCCAGGGGGAGGCCACTGAAGCTTTCTTT,CASSSQGEATEAFF
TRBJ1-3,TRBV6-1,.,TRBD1,TGTGCCATCAGTGCCCAGACAGGGACCTCTGGAAACACCATATATTTT,CAISAQTGTSGNTIYF
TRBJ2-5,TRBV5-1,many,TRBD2,TGCGCCAGCAGTGGAGCGGGAGAATGGGGGGAGACCCAGTACTTC,CASSGAGEWGETQYF
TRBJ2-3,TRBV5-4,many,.,TGTGCCAGCAGCTTGTTCGCCTCAAGATACACAGATACGCAGTATTTT,CASSLFASRYTDTQYF
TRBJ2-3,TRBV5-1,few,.,TGCGCCAGCAGCTTCGCCGTAGATTCAGATACGCAGTATTTT,CASSFAVDSDTQYF
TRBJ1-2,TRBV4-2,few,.,TGTGCCAGCAGCCAAGACTCCACAGGATTTTATGGCTACACCTTC,CASSQDSTGFYGYTF
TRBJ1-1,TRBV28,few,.,TGTGCCAGCATTTGGGGGGCAGGGATCACTGAAGCTTTCTTT,CASIWGAGITEAFF
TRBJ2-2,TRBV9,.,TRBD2,TGTGCCAGCAGCACTCATTCGGGACTAGCCTCCGGGGAGCTGTTTTTT,CASSTHSGLASGELFF
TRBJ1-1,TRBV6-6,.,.,TGTGCCAGCAGTGGTGGGGTGAACACTGAAGCTTTCTTT,CASSGGVNTEAFF
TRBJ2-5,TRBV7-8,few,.,TGTGCCAGCAGCTCACCAGGGGTTCCGGAGACCCAGTACTTC,CASSSPGVPETQYF
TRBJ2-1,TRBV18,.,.,TGTGCCAGCTCACCCTCCGAAGAAGTTGGGGGAAGCAATGAGCAGTTCTTC,CASSPSEEVGGSNEQFF
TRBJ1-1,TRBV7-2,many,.,TGTGCCAGCAGCTTGAGCCCTGGACAGAACACTGAAGCTTTCTTT,CASSLSPGQNTEAFF
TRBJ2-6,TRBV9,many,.,TGTGCCAGCAGCGTAGCCCCGACTGGGGCCAACGTCCTGACTTTC,CASSVAPTGANVLTF
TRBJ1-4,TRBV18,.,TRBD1,TGTGCCAGCTCCCCGGACAGGGGGTTTGGAAAACTGTTTTTT,CASSPDRGFGKLFF
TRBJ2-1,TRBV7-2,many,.,TGTGCCAGCGGTCAACCGATGTTTTATGAGCAGTTCTTC,CASGQPMFYEQFF
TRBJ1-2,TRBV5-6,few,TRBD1,TGTGCCAGCAGCTTGGGGACAGGTTCTGGCTACACCTTC,CASSLGTGSGYTF
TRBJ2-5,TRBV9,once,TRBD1,TGTGCCAGCAGCCTAGGACAGGGGTACGAGACCCAGTACTTC,CASSLGQGYETQYF
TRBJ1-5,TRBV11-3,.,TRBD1,TGTGCCAGCAGGGGACAGGGTTTCAATCAGCCCCAGCATTTT,CASRGQGFNQPQHF
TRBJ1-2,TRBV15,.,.,TGTGCCACCAGCAGGAAGACGGGGTCCATCTATGGCTACACCTTC,CATSRKTGSIYGYTF
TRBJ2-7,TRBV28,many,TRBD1,TGTGCCAGCTCTTGGTTCAGGGGGTCCTACGAGCAGTACTTC,CASSWFRGSYEQYF
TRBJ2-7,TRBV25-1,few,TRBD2,TGTGCCAGCAGGACTAGCGGAACCTACGAGCAGTACTTC,CASRTSGTYEQYF
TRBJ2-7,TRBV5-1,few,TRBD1,TGCGCCAGCAGCACCAGACAGGGGAACTACGAGCAGTACTTC,CASSTRQGNYEQYF
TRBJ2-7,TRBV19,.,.,TGTGCCAGTAGCAGACAGGATACGAGCGAGCAGTACTTC,CASSRQDTSEQYF
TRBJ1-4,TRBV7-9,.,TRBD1,TGTGCCAGCAGCCCCCTTACCCAGACAGGGGCTGAAAAACTGTTTTTT,CASSPLTQTGAEKLFF
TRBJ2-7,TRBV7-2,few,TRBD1,TGTGCCAGCAGCTTCGACAGGGGGGATTACGAGCAGTACTTC,CASSFDRGDYEQYF
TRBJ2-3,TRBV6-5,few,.,TGTGCCAGCAGTTACTCTCAGGGGGATACGCAGTATTTT,CASSYSQGDTQYF
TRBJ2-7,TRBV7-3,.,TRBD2,TGTGCCAGCAGCTTAGAGGTAGCGGGAGAGGGGGAGCAGTACTTC,CASSLEVAGEGEQYF
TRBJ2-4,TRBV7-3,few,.,TGTGCCAGCAGCTTTACTTCGCAAGGCATTCAGTACTTC,CASSFTSQGIQYF
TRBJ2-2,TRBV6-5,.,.,TGTGCCAGCGGGCGCGCAGGGGGGGGCACCGGGGAGCTGTTTTTT,CASGRAGGGTGELFF
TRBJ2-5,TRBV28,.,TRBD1,TGTGCCAGCATCAAAGGACAGGGGAGGGAGGCCCAGTACTTC,CASIKGQGREAQYF
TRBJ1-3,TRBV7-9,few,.,TGTGCCAGCAGCTTACGAAAAGGAAACACCATATATTTT,CASSLRKGNTIYF
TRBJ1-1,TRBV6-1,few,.,TGTGCCAGCAGTCTTCGAGGCGGCTTGAACACTGAAGCTTTCTTT,CASSLRGGLNTEAFF
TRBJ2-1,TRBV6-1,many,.,TGTGCCAGCAGTCCCCGCGATGGAGGGTCCGAGCAGTTCTTC,CASSPRDGGSEQFF
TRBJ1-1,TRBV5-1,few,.,TGCGCCAGCAGCTTTGACGGGGGAAACACTGAAGCTTTCTTT,CASSFDGGNTEAFF
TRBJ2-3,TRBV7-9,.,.,TGTGCCAGCAGCAAACGCTACGAATTAAATCCCGATACGCAGTATTTT,CASSKRYELNPDTQYF
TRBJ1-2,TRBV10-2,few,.,TGCGCCAGCAGTGAGCTAGTCCTCAAAGGGGGCTACACCTTC,CASSELVLKGGYTF
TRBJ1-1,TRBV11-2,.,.,TGTGCCAGCACCCGGCAGATGAACACTGAAGCTTTCTTT,CASTRQMNTEAFF
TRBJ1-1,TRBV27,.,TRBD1,TGTGCCAGCAGGCCCGGGACAGGGGGCGTTCGTGAAGCTTTCTTT,CASRPGTGGVREAFF
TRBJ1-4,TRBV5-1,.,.,TGCGCCAGCAGCTTCCTACCGGGACAAATCACCCAGGACGGTGAAAAACTGTTTTTT,CASSFLPGQITQDGEKLFF
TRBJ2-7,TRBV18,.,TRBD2,TGTGCCAGCTCACAAGGACTAGCGGGAGTCGAGCAGTACTTC,CASSQGLAGVEQYF
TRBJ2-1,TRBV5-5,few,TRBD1,TGTGCCAGCAGCTTGGCAGGGGGCGACAATGAGCAGTTCTTC,CASSLAGGDNEQFF
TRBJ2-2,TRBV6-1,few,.,TGTGCCAGCTCCTCGGCCGGAACCGGGGAGCTGTTTTTT,CASSSAGTGELFF
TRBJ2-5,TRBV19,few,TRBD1,TGTGCCAGTAGTATCCGGGACAGGTCTGAAAAAGAGACCCAGTACTTC,CASSIRDRSEKETQYF
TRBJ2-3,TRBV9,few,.,TGTGCCAGCAGCGTGGTTCCAGATACGCAGTATTTT,CASSVVPDTQYF
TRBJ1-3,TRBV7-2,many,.,TGTGCCAGCAGCTCCACAGGGACTAATGGAAACACCATATATTTT,CASSSTGTNGNTIYF